This T cell receptor beta chain was obtained from a study of OX40 agonist ivuxolimab in advanced cancers. As for the study more broadly: The costimulatory receptor OX40 (CD134) was targeted by ivuxolimab, a fully human IgG2 agonistic monoclonal antibody. Intravenous ivuxolimab was administered to patients every 2 weeks at six dose levels: 0.01, 0.1, 0.3, 1.5, 3 and 10 mg/kg. Among the 50 to 55 dose-escalation patients, approximately 20 had hepatocellular carcinoma, some 15 melanoma, 9 renal cell carcinoma and 9 head and neck cancer. A male proportion of roughly 85% and a mean age of about 60 years, ranging from roughly 23 to 79, were recorded for the dose-escalation cohort. Prior anti-PD-1, anti-PD-L1 or anti-CTLA-4 therapy was permitted, and 40% to 50% of dose-escalation patients had received checkpoint inhibitors. Partial responses occurred in three dose-escalation patients, of whom one had hepatocellular carcinoma and two had cutaneous melanoma. Peripheral TCRbeta sequencing aimed to test whether ivuxolimab altered TCR sequence diversity and caused clonal T-cell expansion. The paper reports the monotherapy dose-escalation portion (N = 52 patients) of the phase I ivuxolimab trial.

What the authors observed across the whole study: On average, CD8+ T cells showed more expanded clones than CD4+ T cells after ivuxolimab. Which antigens the clonally expanded peripheral T cells were specific for was not determined. In the 0.1-3.0 mg/kg groups, partial responders were among the patients with the lowest normalized peripheral clonal expansion, particularly in CD8+ T cells. Low levels of normalized T-cell clonal expansion were also shown by some nonresponding patients. At doses of 0.1 to 3.0 mg/kg, clonal expansion of both CD4+ and CD8+ T cells in blood was seen between baseline and week 6.

Regarding this clone: The antigen it recognizes is unknown. Nothing much larger sits one base from this clone, and base qualities are not available.

To sequence the TCRbeta CDR3 region, genomic DNA was isolated from the sorted cells. The immunoSEQ Assay was used for sequencing of TCRbeta CDR3 regions. TCRdb provides this immuneACCESS table in a form limited to in-frame rearrangements. Some clones are lacking; in checked studies, under half of them reflect an unresolved V gene, and why the rest are absent is not known. The sample table shows tens of thousands of clones, and over 80% are seen once. The top ten clonotypes cover around 0.28% of the sample. The germline V gene supplies CDR1 LGHNA and CDR2 YNFKEQ. The CDR3, from cysteine to phenylalanine, totals 15 residues. Left in the record is the CDR3 DNA by itself, 45 bases read in frame from the first base. V has 0 bases trimmed and J has 1 base trimmed; junction bases matching no gene number 3. The trial excluded patients who had a history of autoimmune disease or who were on systemic immunosuppression. Peripheral blood for TCR sequencing was collected from all dose cohorts at baseline, on cycle 4 day 1, and on cycle 7 day 1. Samples were obtained from an open-label, multicenter, first-in-human phase I dose-escalation trial of ivuxolimab. Adults with locally advanced or metastatic melanoma, renal cell carcinoma, hepatocellular carcinoma or head and neck squamous cell carcinoma were enrolled in the trial. Before TCR sequencing, CD4+ T cells and CD8+ T cells from peripheral blood were sorted into separate populations.

Recombination connected TRBV4-2 to TRBJ2-7; TRBD1 matches 7 bases in the middle. The sequence derives from an adult with an advanced solid tumor such as melanoma, head and neck, liver or kidney cancer. This specimen consisted of CD4+ or CD8+ T cells sorted from blood, obtained in a trial of the OX40 agonist ivuxolimab. The bases read TGTGCCAGCAGCCAAGATCGGGACAGTTCCTACGAGCAGTACTTC. This is translated as CASSQDRDSSYEQYF.